The clone carrying this TCR beta chain has a handful of counts. Its antigen is not known. These data belong to a study of cytomegalovirus exposure and HLA in healthy donors. Across the whole study: It was reported in a later analysis that the same platform had been used for the approximately 110 validation repertoires as for the approximately 700 first-cohort repertoires.

Germline loops: CDR1 SGHKS, CDR2 YYEKEE (reference sequence). The V end was cut by 3 bases, the J end by 4 bases, with 8 bases between. The length of the CDR3 is 12 residues. Study-level points and caveats: Reportedly, diagnosis of cytomegalovirus status by the classifier showed high specificity and sensitivity. Overall, around 160 TCR beta chains were annotated as cytomegalovirus-associated.

From the 120-subject validation cohort, which was separate from the approximately 700-subject first cohort, the donors were drawn. Clones were sequenced by immunoSEQ multiplex PCR, and TCRdb holds only the in-frame ones, with some missing. Here the sample spans roughly 200,000 clones, about 81% being singletons. This receptor was taken from a woman aged 25 to 39 in good health and CMV-seronegative. The sequencing sample was made of PBMCs. The V and J genes are TRBV5-5 and TRBJ2-7, with D maybe TRBD1 (5 bases). The CDR3 loop reads CASSWQGYEQYF. CDR3 coding DNA: TGTGCCAGCAGCTGGCAGGGTTACGAGCAGTACTTC.